This T cell receptor (beta chain) was sequenced in a study of cytomegalovirus exposure and HLA in healthy donors. Study-level points and caveats: According to a subsequent analysis, TCR clusters from the first cohort were inclined to appear together in the roughly 120 validation repertoires. Under in vitro conditions, a few CMV-associated chains were confirmed as specific for CMV antigens. The listing of some 170 TCR beta chains classed them as cytomegalovirus-associated.

TCRdb's copy holds only in-frame clones and misses some; the assay was immunoSEQ multiplex PCR. Seen here are roughly 260,000 clones, around 87% observed once, and the top ten hold 2% to 3%. Trimming left V 2 bases short and J 8 bases short, with 9 bases between. From germline, CDR1 is KGHSH and CDR2 LQKENI. The CDR3 has 13 residues. With respect to this clone: What it recognizes is unknown.

The donors were part of the validation cohort, which consisted of 120 subjects and was separate from the first cohort of about 720 subjects. The chain is built from TRBV18 and TRBJ1-4, with D maybe TRBD1 (5 bases). The sequenced sample was PBMCs. The TCR was taken from a man between 18 and 35 years old in good health and CMV-seronegative. The CDR3 DNA is TGTGCCAGCTCACCAAATCAGGGAGAAAAACTGTTTTTT. Its translation: CASSPNQGEKLFF.